This T cell receptor (beta chain) originates from a study of patients and donors after allogeneic stem cell transplantation. This clonotype was observed a single time. TCRdb used MiXCR to reprocess the RT-PCR reads, holding one entry per CDR3 protein. The sample yields about 70,000 distinct CDR3 sequences, approximately 26% seen once. Sequencing was carried out using blood, either unsorted or a sorted T cell fraction (not recorded which). This sequence originates from a human donor who was either an allogeneic HSCT recipient or a stem cell or donor lymphocyte infusion donor (not recorded which). It is not recorded whose cells these are; they may come from a transplant donor.

CDR3: CASSRLAGGTSYNEQFF. The CDR3 DNA follows: TGTGCCAGCAGCCGACTAGCGGGGGGGACCTCCTACAATGAGCAGTTCTTC. The chain carries TRBV6-5 and TRBJ2-1; 14 bases map to TRBD2. The CDR3 is 17 residues long. The ends lost 6 bases at V and 0 bases at J; junction bases unmatched: 4. Germline V gene sequence: CDR1 MNHEY, CDR2 SVGAGI.